The clone carrying this T cell receptor beta chain came up many times. The CDR3 consists of 18 residues. J gave up 0 bases and V 4 bases, and 8 bases lay outside the gene matches. Germline loops: CDR1 KGHDR, CDR2 SFDVKD. The sample originates from a study of T-cell memory formation after mild COVID-19. TCRdb reprocessed the 5' RACE reads via MiXCR and lists one record per CDR3 protein. The top ten hold around 13% of the sample, which has approximately 580,000 distinct CDR3 sequences, around 20% seen once. The chain employs TRBV24-1 and TRBJ2-3, with 11 bases fitting TRBD2. Sequencing was performed on PBMCs or a T cell subset sorted from them (not recorded which). The clonotype comes from an adult woman who had mild COVID-19 (a few samples of this study predate the infection). Cell type and time point are not known. CDR3 protein: CATSDYALAGGSTDTQYF. In DNA form, the CDR3 reads TGTGCCACCAGTGACTACGCTCTAGCGGGAGGAAGCACAGATACGCAGTATTTT.